The 27 T cell receptor beta chains given below trace back to one sample, sequenced in a study of OX40 agonist ivuxolimab in advanced cancers. Only in-frame clones appear in the TCRdb table, and some are missing; sequencing was by immunoSEQ multiplex PCR. The sample consists of some 86,000 clones, 91% of them appearing once. The material sequenced was CD4+ or CD8+ T cells sorted from blood, taken in a trial of the OX40 agonist ivuxolimab. Receptors originate from an adult with an advanced solid tumor such as melanoma, head and neck, liver or kidney cancer.

This clone came up once. CDR3 DNA: TGTGCCAGCAGTGAGACTAGCGGGAGGACCATTTTCTACAATGAGCAGTTCTTC. It encodes CASSETSGRTIFYNEQFF. The J gene is TRBJ2-1, the V gene TRBV25-1, with TRBD2 matching 13 bases. There are 18 residues in the CDR3. Germline loops: CDR1 MGHDK, CDR2 SYGVNS. V trimming: 3 bases; J trimming: 3 bases; junction bases outside the gene matches: 8.

The genes are TRBV11-2 and TRBJ2-5; D uncertain. The CDR3 covers 14 residues. Germline CDR1 reads SGHAT; CDR2 reads FQNNGV. Trimming removed 4 bases at V and 5 bases at J, with 14 bases between. CDR3 nucleotide sequence: TGTGCCAGCAGCTCGCGGACCGGCGTCGAGACCCAGTACTTC. As protein: CASSSRTGVETQYF.

The chain combines TRBV5-6 with TRBJ2-5; 10 nucleotides agree with TRBD1. The CDR3 is 13 residues long. The J segment lost 5 bases and the V segment lost 4 bases, leaving 2 bases of the junction unmatched. Germline V gene lookup returns CDR1 SGHDT and CDR2 YYEEEE. CDR3: CASSEDRGETQYF. The CDR3 DNA sequence: TGTGCCAGCAGCGAGGACAGGGGGGAGACCCAGTACTTC.

The chain employs TRBV2 and TRBJ2-5, with 8 bases aligning to TRBD1. TRBJ2-7 matches the DNA end more closely, so the J call is doubtful. The CDR3 runs to 16 residues. Germline CDR1 is SNHLY and CDR2 is FYNNEI. The CDR3 sequence: CASRVEPGQEFGEQYF. The CDR3 region has the DNA TGTGCCAGCAGAGTCGAACCGGGACAGGAGTTTGGCGAGCAGTACTTC.

V usage is TRBV7-9 and J usage is TRBJ2-7, with D possibly matching TRBD1 (5 bases). Germline CDR1 is SEHNR and CDR2 is FQNEAQ (reference sequence). The CDR3 runs to 12 residues. Trimming shortened V by 4 bases and J by 4 bases, and 8 bases separated the two germline ends. The CDR3 DNA reads as TGTGCCAGCAGCTCGCAGGGTTACGAGCAGTACTTC. Translating it yields CASSSQGYEQYF.

The rearrangement links TRBV2 to TRBJ2-7; TRBD2 matches at 10 bases. CDR3 size: 15 residues. From germline, CDR1 is SNHLY and CDR2 FYNNEI. Trimming removed 10 bases from V and 2 bases from J; junction bases left unmatched: 11. CDR3 sequence: CATTAPLAGTYEQYF. CDR3 DNA: TGTGCCACTACCGCCCCACTAGCGGGGACCTACGAGCAGTACTTC.

This chain joins TRBV7-9 and TRBJ2-5; D unresolved. The germline V gene has CDR1 SEHNR and CDR2 FQNEAQ (reference sequence). V was trimmed by 8 bases and J by 1 base, leaving 17 bases between them. The CDR3 is made up of 15 amino acids. The CDR3 DNA follows: TGTGCCAGCCACTTGGGTGGAACCGCCCAAGAGACCCAGTACTTC. This sequence encodes CASHLGGTAQETQYF. Full variable domain (missing parts from reference TRBV7-9 and TRBJ2-5): DTGVSQNPRHKITKRGQNVTFRCDPISEHNRLYWYRQTLGQGPEFLTYFQNEAQLEKSRLLSDRFSAERPKGSFSTLEIQRTEQGDSAMYLCASHLGGTAQETQYFGPGTRLLVL.

The V call is TRBV7-2, the J call TRBJ2-7; D gene ambiguous. The V end lost 1 base, the J end lost 9 bases, and 10 bases lay between the germline ends. The CDR3 has 12 amino acids. CDR1 and CDR2 from the germline V gene are SGHTA and FQGNSA. CDR3 DNA sequence: TGTGCCAGCAGCTTAGAAGGAAACTGGCAGTACTTC. This encodes CASSLEGNWQYF.

The chain uses TRBV10-3 and TRBJ2-7; 8 nucleotides match TRBD1. This CDR3 contains 13 residues. Germline trimming cut 6 bases from V and 5 bases from J; bases unmatched to any gene: 6. The V gene's germline CDR1 is ENHRY and CDR2 SYGVKD. CDR3 sequence: CAISDRGGNEQYF. Here the CDR3 DNA reads TGTGCCATCAGCGACAGGGGAGGAAACGAGCAGTACTTC.

The V call is TRBV10-1, the J call TRBJ2-7; tentatively, D is TRBD1 (6 bases). Between the trimmed V and J ends, which lost 1 base and 5 bases, there was a span of 12 bases. The CDR3 runs 14 residues. The germline V gene has CDR1 WNHNN and CDR2 SYGVQD (reference sequence). The chain's CDR3 is CASSELGAVHEQYF. Here the CDR3 DNA reads TGCGCCAGCAGTGAGTTGGGGGCAGTCCACGAGCAGTACTTC.

The rearrangement uses TRBV5-4 and TRBJ2-7; 9 bases are shared with TRBD2. The CDR3 runs 15 residues. Germline V lookup: CDR1 SGHNT, CDR2 YYREEE (reference sequence). V shed 4 bases, J shed 1 base, and the junction held 6 bases outside the gene matches. The CDR3 DNA sequence: TGTGCCAGCAGCACGCGACTAGCGGAGTCCTACGAGCAGTACTTC. This encodes CASSTRLAESYEQYF.

A note on this clone: Other DNA sequences in the same sample also yield this CDR3. The CDR3 reads CASSLDLAGDEQFF. The CDR3 nucleotides read TGTGCCAGCAGCTTAGATCTAGCCGGAGATGAGCAGTTCTTC. The genes are TRBV11-2 and TRBJ2-1, with a tentative D call TRBD2 (5 bases). V lost 0 bases and J lost 8, with 11 bases in between. Germline loops: CDR1 SGHAT, CDR2 FQNNGV. This CDR3 comprises 14 residues.

The gene calls are TRBV11-3 and TRBJ2-5; D possibly corresponds to TRBD2 (5 bases). With 5 bases removed from V and 4 bases from J, the gap between germline ends came to 8 bases. The CDR3 spans 12 residues. Germline V gives CDR1 SGHNT, CDR2 YENEEA. For the CDR3, the DNA is TGTGCCAGCAGCATCGGGGTAGAGACCCAGTACTTC. This sequence encodes CASSIGVETQYF. The full variable domain, its missing parts supplied by reference TRBV11-3 and TRBJ2-5, is EAGVVQSPRYKIIEKKQPVAFWCNPISGHNTLYWYLQNLGQGPELLIRYENEEAVDDSQLPKDRFSAERLKGVDSTLKIQPAELGDSAVYLCASSIGVETQYFGPGTRLLVL.

V gene TRBV4-1 combines with J gene TRBJ2-7; no clear D gene. CDR3 length: 17 amino acids. Trimming took off 2 bases at V and 0 bases at J, with 17 bases between the two ends. From germline, CDR1 is MGHRA and CDR2 YSYEKL. CDR3 nucleotides: TGCGCCAGCAGCCAAAGACTGGCCGGTTTAAGCTCCTACGAGCAGTACTTC. Translated: CASSQRLAGLSSYEQYF.

V and J are TRBV7-8 and TRBJ1-4, with D tentatively TRBD1 (5 bases). This CDR3 has 14 residues. Germline V gives CDR1 SGHVS, CDR2 FQNEAQ. The V end was cut by 3 bases, the J end by 8 bases, with 13 bases between. This chain's CDR3 is CASSLGQDGEKLFF. In DNA form, the CDR3 reads TGTGCCAGCAGCTTGGGGCAGGACGGGGAAAAACTGTTTTTT.

The V gene is TRBV10-3, the J gene TRBJ2-3; tentative D call: TRBD2 (6 bases). The germline gives CDR1 ENHRY, CDR2 SYGVKD. The CDR3 spans 15 residues. The V gene lost 3 bases and the J gene lost 0 bases, with 10 bases spanning the gap. CDR3 protein: CAISDLADSTDTQYF. CDR3 DNA: TGTGCCATCAGTGATTTAGCGGATAGCACAGATACGCAGTATTTT.

In its sample, this clone was seen a few times. V is TRBV7-9 and J is TRBJ2-7, with no clear D. The CDR3 length is 12 residues. V lost 2 bases and J lost 4, with 6 bases in between. In germline, CDR1 is SEHNR, CDR2 FQNEAQ (reference sequence). CDR3 coding DNA: TGTGCCAGCAGCTTACCTGGTTACGAGCAGTACTTC. This sequence encodes CASSLPGYEQYF. The full variable domain, in which reference TRBV7-9 and TRBJ2-7 provide the parts outside the CDR3, is DTGVSQNPRHKITKRGQNVTFRCDPISEHNRLYWYRQTLGQGPEFLTYFQNEAQLEKSRLLSDRFSAERPKGSFSTLEIQRTEQGDSAMYLCASSLPGYEQYFGPGTRLTVT.

In its sample, this clone was seen a few times. The chain joins TRBV18 to TRBJ2-1; the match to TRBD2 covers 14 bases. Germline lookup yields CDR1 KGHSH and CDR2 LQKENI. CDR3 length equals 15 residues. The ends lost 3 bases at V and 8 bases at J; junction bases unmatched: 3. The CDR3, as DNA: TGTGCCAGCTCACCCCTGACTAGCGGGAGGGATGAGCAGTTCTTC. Protein sequence: CASSPLTSGRDEQFF.

V is TRBV9 and J is TRBJ2-1, with D perhaps matching TRBD2 (5 bases). The CDR3 consists of 12 residues. Germline loops: CDR1 SGDLS, CDR2 YYNGEE. V was clipped by 4 bases and J by 8 bases, with 10 bases between them. The CDR3 DNA reads TGTGCCAGCAGCACTAGTAGCGATGAGCAGTTCTTC. As protein: CASSTSSDEQFF. The full variable domain, rest sourced from reference TRBV9 and TRBJ2-1, is DSGVTQTPKHLITATGQRVTLRCSPRSGDLSVYWYQQSLDQGLQFLIQYYNGEERAKGNILERFSAQQFPDLHSELNLSSLELGDSALYFCASSTSSDEQFFGPGTRLTVL.

The chain links TRBV28 to TRBJ2-3, with 11 bases matching TRBD2. Unmatched junction bases numbered 4, after V lost 2 bases and J lost 0 bases. Germline assignment: CDR1 MDHEN and CDR2 SYDVKM. The CDR3 has 17 amino acids. As DNA, the CDR3 is TGTGCCAGCAGTTTAGGACTAGCGGGCCTTAGCACAGATACGCAGTATTTT. This gives the protein CASSLGLAGLSTDTQYF.

The V call is TRBV7-8, the J call TRBJ1-4, with D hard to call. Germline V CDR1 and CDR2: SGHVS, FQNEAQ. V dropped 4 bases and J dropped 7 bases, with 10 bases sitting between them. The CDR3 loop spans 13 amino acids. CDR3 loop: CASSYGRAEKLFF. CDR3 DNA: TGTGCCAGCAGCTATGGAAGGGCTGAAAAACTGTTTTTT.

The chain carries TRBV19 and TRBJ1-2; 7 bases align to TRBD1. This CDR3 has 14 amino acids. V gave up 1 base and J gave up 9 bases; unmatched junction bases: 8. The germline gives CDR1 LNHDA, CDR2 SQIVND (reference sequence). CDR3 nucleotide sequence: TGTGCCAGTAGTATAGGTGCAGGGACAGTTAGCTACACCTTC. This sequence encodes CASSIGAGTVSYTF.

This clone was seen a handful of times. The J gene is TRBJ2-5, the V gene TRBV7-9; D possibly corresponds to TRBD1 (6 bases). This CDR3 comprises 11 residues. The germline V gene encodes CDR1 SEHNR and CDR2 FQNEAQ (reference sequence). Trimming removed 5 bases at V and 5 bases at J, with 6 bases between. The CDR3 here is CASSQGETQYF. The CDR3 bases are TGTGCCAGCAGCCAGGGGGAGACCCAGTACTTC.

The rearrangement joins TRBV6-5 to TRBJ1-2; D remains ambiguous. The germline V gene encodes CDR1 MNHEY and CDR2 SVGAGI. V gave up 2 bases and J gave up 4 bases, with 11 bases separating them. The CDR3 consists of 14 residues. The CDR3, as DNA: TGTGCCAGCAGTTACCGTCCGGAGAGCTATGGCTACACCTTC. This codes for CASSYRPESYGYTF.

This chain links TRBV27 with TRBJ1-1; 12 bases match TRBD1. The CDR3 is made up of 15 amino acids. The germline V gene has CDR1 MNHEY and CDR2 SMNVEV (reference sequence). V lost 2 bases and J lost 11; bases outside the gene matches: 9. CDR3 nucleotide sequence: TGTGCCAGCAGTTTAGGTCCCGGGACAGGGGGCTCGGCTTTCTTT. This encodes CASSLGPGTGGSAFF.

Notes on this clone: Other DNA sequences in the same sample also yield this CDR3. This rearrangement joins TRBV27 to TRBJ2-7, with 10 nucleotides matching TRBD1. The CDR3 loop spans 14 amino acids. V lost 4 bases to trimming and J lost 3 bases; unmatched junction nucleotides: 3. CDR1 is MNHEY and CDR2 is SMNVEV in the germline V gene (reference sequence). This CDR3 reads CASSYRTGGYEQYF. DNA of the CDR3: TGTGCCAGCAGTTATCGGACAGGGGGCTACGAGCAGTACTTC.

The chain links TRBV9 to TRBJ1-2, with 7 nucleotides matching TRBD1. The trim removed 7 bases at V and 8 bases at J, leaving 8 bases unmatched. CDR3 size: 12 residues. Germline V gene lookup returns CDR1 SGDLS and CDR2 YYNGEE. CDR3 sequence reads: CASRTGAGGYTF. The DNA for the CDR3 is TGTGCCAGCCGCACAGGGGCGGGGGGCTACACCTTC. The whole variable domain, filled in from reference TRBV9 and TRBJ1-2, reads DSGVTQTPKHLITATGQRVTLRCSPRSGDLSVYWYQQSLDQGLQFLIQYYNGEERAKGNILERFSAQQFPDLHSELNLSSLELGDSALYFCASRTGAGGYTFGSGTRLTVV.